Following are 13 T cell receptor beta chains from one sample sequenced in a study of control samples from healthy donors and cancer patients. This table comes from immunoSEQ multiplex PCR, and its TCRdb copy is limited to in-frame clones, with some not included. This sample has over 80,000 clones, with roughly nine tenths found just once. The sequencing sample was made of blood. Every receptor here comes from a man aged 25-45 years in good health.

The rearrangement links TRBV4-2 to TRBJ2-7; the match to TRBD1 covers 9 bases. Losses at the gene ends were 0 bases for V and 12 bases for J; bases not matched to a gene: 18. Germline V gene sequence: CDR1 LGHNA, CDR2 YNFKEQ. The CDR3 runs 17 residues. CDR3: CASSQDLWGQGVKLRYF. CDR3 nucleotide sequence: TGTGCCAGCAGCCAAGATTTATGGGGACAGGGTGTGAAACTAAGGTACTTC.

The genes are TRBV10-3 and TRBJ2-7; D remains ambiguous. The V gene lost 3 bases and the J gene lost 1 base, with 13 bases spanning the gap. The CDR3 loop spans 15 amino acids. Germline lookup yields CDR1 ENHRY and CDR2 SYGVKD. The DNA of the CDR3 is TGTGCCATCAGTGATCATGAAGGAGTGTCCTACGAGCAGTACTTC. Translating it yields CAISDHEGVSYEQYF.

CDR3 in amino acids: CASSRVAGTGELFF. CDR3 nucleotides: TGTGCCAGCAGCCGGGTGGCCGGCACCGGGGAGCTGTTTTTT. The chain links TRBV6-6 to TRBJ2-2, with D unclear. The length of the CDR3 is 14 residues. V lost 6 bases to trimming and J lost 4 bases, with 12 bases between them. Germline CDR1 reads MNHNY; CDR2 reads SVGAGI (reference sequence).

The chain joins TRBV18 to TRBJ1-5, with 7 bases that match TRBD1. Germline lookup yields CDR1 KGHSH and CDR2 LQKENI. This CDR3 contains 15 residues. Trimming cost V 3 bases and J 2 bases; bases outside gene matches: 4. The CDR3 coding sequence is TGTGCCAGCTCACCCCCAGGGGGTCGCAATCAGCCCCAGCATTTT. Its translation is CASSPPGGRNQPQHF.

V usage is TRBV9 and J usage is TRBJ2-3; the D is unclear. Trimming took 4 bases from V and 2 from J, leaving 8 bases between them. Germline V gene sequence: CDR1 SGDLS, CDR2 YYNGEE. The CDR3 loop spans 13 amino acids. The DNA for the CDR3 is TGTGCCAGCAGCCAAGACCACACAGATACGCAGTATTTT. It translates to CASSQDHTDTQYF.

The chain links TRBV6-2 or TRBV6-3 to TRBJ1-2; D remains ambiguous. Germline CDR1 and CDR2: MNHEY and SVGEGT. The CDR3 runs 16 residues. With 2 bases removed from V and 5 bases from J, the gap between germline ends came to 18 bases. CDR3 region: CASSYGLWGLTYGYTF. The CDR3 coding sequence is TGTGCCAGCAGTTACGGCCTGTGGGGTCTGACTTATGGCTACACCTTC.

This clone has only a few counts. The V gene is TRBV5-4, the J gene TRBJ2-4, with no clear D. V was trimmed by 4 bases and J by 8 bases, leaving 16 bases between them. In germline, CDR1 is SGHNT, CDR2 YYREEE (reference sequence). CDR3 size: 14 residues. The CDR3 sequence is CASSRGSLGDIQYF. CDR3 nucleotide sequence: TGTGCCAGCAGCCGCGGCAGTCTGGGTGACATTCAGTACTTC.

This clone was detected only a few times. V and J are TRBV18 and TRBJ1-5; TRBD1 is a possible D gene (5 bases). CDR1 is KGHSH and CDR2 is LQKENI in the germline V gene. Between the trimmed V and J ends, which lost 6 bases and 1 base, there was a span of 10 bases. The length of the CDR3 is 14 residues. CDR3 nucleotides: TGTGCCAGCTCCCAGGGCCGGAGCAATCAGCCCCAGCATTTT. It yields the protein CASSQGRSNQPQHF. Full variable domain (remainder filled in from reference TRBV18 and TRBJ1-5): NAGVMQNPRHLVRRRGQEARLRCSPMKGHSHVYWYRQLPEEGLKFMVYLQKENIIDESGMPKERFSAEFPKEGPSILRIQQVVRGDSAAYFCASSQGRSNQPQHFGDGTRLSIL.

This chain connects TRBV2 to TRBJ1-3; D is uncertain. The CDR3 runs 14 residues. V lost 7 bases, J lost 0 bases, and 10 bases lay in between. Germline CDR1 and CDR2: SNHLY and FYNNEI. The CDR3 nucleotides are TGTGCCAGCACCGACACCCGCTCTGGAAACACCATATATTTT. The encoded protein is CASTDTRSGNTIYF.

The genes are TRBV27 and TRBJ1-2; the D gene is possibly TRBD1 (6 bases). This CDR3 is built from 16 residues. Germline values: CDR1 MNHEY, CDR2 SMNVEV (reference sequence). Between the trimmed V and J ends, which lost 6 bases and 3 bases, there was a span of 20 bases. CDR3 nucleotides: TGTGCCAGCAGCTTTTTAATGTCGACAGGCCACTATGGCTACACCTTC. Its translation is CASSFLMSTGHYGYTF.

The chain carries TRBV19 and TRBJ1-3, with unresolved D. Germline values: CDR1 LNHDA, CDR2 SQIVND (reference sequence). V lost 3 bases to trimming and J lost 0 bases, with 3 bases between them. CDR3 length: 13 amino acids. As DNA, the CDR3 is TGTGCCAGTAGTATTGACTCTGGAAACACCATATATTTT. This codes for CASSIDSGNTIYF. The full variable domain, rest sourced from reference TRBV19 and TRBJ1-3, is DGGITQSPKYLFRKEGQNVTLSCEQNLNHDAMYWYRQDPGQGLRLIYYSQIVNDFQKGDIAEGYSVSREKKESFPLTVTSAQKNPTAFYLCASSIDSGNTIYFGEGSWLTVV.

In DNA form, the CDR3 reads TGTGCCAGCAGTTACAGGGCAGGGGAGCAGTTCTTC. This encodes CASSYRAGEQFF. The chain combines TRBV12-3 or TRBV12-4 with TRBJ2-1, with TRBD1 as a possible D gene (6 bases). The germline V and J ends were trimmed by 4 bases and 10 bases, with 11 bases remaining between them. The CDR3 loop spans 12 amino acids.

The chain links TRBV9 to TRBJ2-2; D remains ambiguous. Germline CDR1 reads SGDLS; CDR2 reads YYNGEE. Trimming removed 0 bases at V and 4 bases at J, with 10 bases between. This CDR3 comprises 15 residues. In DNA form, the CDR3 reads TGTGCCAGCAGCGTAGAACCCCAACTCACCGGGGAGCTGTTTTTT. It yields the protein CASSVEPQLTGELFF. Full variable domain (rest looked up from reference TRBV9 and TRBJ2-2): DSGVTQTPKHLITATGQRVTLRCSPRSGDLSVYWYQQSLDQGLQFLIQYYNGEERAKGNILERFSAQQFPDLHSELNLSSLELGDSALYFCASSVEPQLTGELFFGEGSRLTVL.